The next 21 T cell receptor beta chains were all read from a single sample in a study of T cell clonality in common variable immunodeficiency. Sequencing was performed with immunoSEQ multiplex PCR; in TCRdb, only in-frame clones are kept and a portion is missing. This record lists about 42,000 clones, none seen once only, and the top ten clones contain around 2.8%. Sequenced sample: peripheral blood mononuclear cells. Receptor source: a person aged 18 to 75 in good health.

This clone was detected many times. Sequencing ends 3 residues short of the CDR3 end; the germline J gene provides the rest. The rearrangement uses TRBV18 and TRBJ2-1; TRBD1 aligns across 12 bases. The CDR3 loop spans 14 amino acids. The germline V gene encodes CDR1 KGHSH and CDR2 LQKENI. J gave up 9 bases and V 5 bases, and 5 bases lay outside the gene matches. Partial CDR3 DNA: TGTGCCAGCTCAGCCGGGACAGGGGGCGTTGAG. This gives the protein CASSAGTGGVE. The whole CDR3 sequence is CASSAGTGGVEQFF.

Turning to this clone: The CDR3 is cut off 3 residues early in the read; its end comes from the germline J gene. The same CDR3 can be traced to other DNA sequences in this sample. The chain recombines TRBV6-2 or TRBV6-3 with TRBJ1-2; 10 nucleotides agree with TRBD1. The CDR3 loop spans 13 amino acids. Germline-derived CDR1 and CDR2 are MNHEY and SVGEGT. Incomplete CDR3 DNA: TGTGCCAGCAGTTACGGGACAGGGGTGGGC. It specifies CASSYGTGVG. The entire CDR3 sequence reads CASSYGTGVGYTF.

This clone appeared many times. The read stops 3 residues short of the end of the CDR3; the missing end is completed from the germline J gene. The chain links TRBV5-5 to TRBJ1-5; 8 nucleotides agree with TRBD1. Germline CDR1 reads SGHKS; CDR2 reads YYEKEE (reference sequence). The CDR3 runs to 15 residues. V shed 0 bases, J shed 4 bases, and the junction held 3 bases outside the gene matches. CDR3 bases read: TGTGCCAGCAGCTTGGCAGGGACAGGAAATCAGCCC. Its translation is CASSLAGTGNQP. The whole CDR3 protein reads CASSLAGTGNQPQHF.

As to this clone: The observed sequence ends 3 residues before the CDR3 terminus, with the missing tail filled in from the germline J gene. V gene TRBV7-9 combines with J gene TRBJ1-2; possible D gene TRBD1, 6 bases. CDR1 is SEHNR, CDR2 FQNEAQ, per germline (reference sequence). CDR3 size: 15 residues. The CDR3 protein is CASSSTAGVPYDYTF. The sequenced part of the CDR3 DNA is TGTGCCAGCAGCTCAACGGCAGGGGTGCCCTACGAC.

The table lists this clone with many counts. With the read ending 3 residues before the CDR3 end, the germline J gene is used to fill in that end. This chain joins TRBV12-5 and TRBJ2-1, with 8 bases lining up with TRBD2. The germline CDR1 and CDR2 sequences are LGHNT and FRNRAP. This CDR3 spans 21 amino acids. With 2 bases clipped from V and 4 bases from J, the junction kept 22 bases outside the gene matches. Here the CDR3 reads CASGLIPSGFHALGLYNEQFF. The DNA read from the CDR3 is TGTGCTAGTGGTTTGATACCTAGCGGGTTTCATGCCCTGGGGTTATACAATGAG.

This clone was observed at least ten times. An end of the junction does not agree with germline; a read error may underlie this. Sequencing ends 3 residues short of the CDR3 end; the germline J gene provides the rest. This chain uses TRBV29-1 with TRBJ2-2; D is unresolved. This CDR3 has 15 amino acids. Germline CDR1 and CDR2: SQVTM and ANQGSEA. The CDR3 spells CSVKEPGENTGELFF. The DNA read from the CDR3 is TGCAGCGTTAAAGAGCCGGGTGAAAATACCGGGGAG.

This clone was seen many times. The sequenced fragment ends 3 residues before the CDR3 boundary, so the rest is inferred from the germline J gene. The chain links TRBV5-1 to TRBJ2-5, with D perhaps TRBD2 (6 bases). From germline, CDR1 is SGHRS and CDR2 YFSETQ. The CDR3 contains 13 residues. Trimming shortened V by 5 bases and J by 2 bases, and 10 bases separated the two germline ends. The CDR3 sequence is CASRAGPQETQYF. The covered CDR3 bases are TGCGCCAGCAGGGCGGGGCCGCAAGAGACC.

Sample share makes this clone medium-sized. Read sequence stops 3 residues before the CDR3 end, and the germline J gene provides the missing end. The gene calls are TRBV4-2 and TRBJ2-1; TRBD1 aligns across 7 bases. CDR1 and CDR2 from the germline V gene are LGHNA and YNFKEQ. The V segment lost 2 bases and the J segment 7 bases; nucleotides outside the gene matches: 20. This CDR3 has 19 residues. The covered CDR3 bases are TGTGCCAGCAGCCAACCTTCCCTCAGACAGGGAATCGCCACTAATGAG. Translation: CASSQPSLRQGIATNE. The whole CDR3 protein is CASSQPSLRQGIATNEQFF.

This clone was detected many times. The read ends 3 residues early relative to the CDR3; the germline J gene fills the gap. The chain has TRBV20-1 and TRBJ1-1; 7 positions agree with TRBD1. The CDR3 is 13 residues long. V dropped 5 bases and J dropped 1; count of bases not matched to a gene: 4. Germline CDR1 reads DFQATT; CDR2 reads SNEGSKA (reference sequence). The CDR3 DNA, read in part, is TGCAGTGCTTCAGGGACAGCGAACACTGAA. Protein product: CSASGTANTE. The complete CDR3 reads CSASGTANTEAFF.

This clone came up many times. The DNA ends 3 residues before the CDR3 does, and the rest of the CDR3 is filled in from the germline J gene. This chain uses TRBV29-1 with TRBJ1-2, with a tentative D call TRBD1 (6 bases). The CDR3 is 14 residues long. CDR1 and CDR2 (germline): SQVTM, ANQGSEA. V was pared by 6 bases and J by 1 base, with 15 bases between. Here the CDR3 reads CSVRQEPGNYGYTF. The sequenced CDR3 bases are TGCAGCGTCAGACAGGAGCCCGGTAACTATGGC.

In this sample, this clone turned up many times. Read coverage stops 3 residues before the CDR3 terminus; the germline J gene supplies the remainder. This chain connects TRBV5-1 to TRBJ2-2, with 8 bases aligning to TRBD1. This CDR3 has 15 amino acids. Germline CDR1 reads SGHRS; CDR2 reads YFSETQ. V was pared by 4 bases and J by 5 bases, with 7 bases of the junction left unmatched. The chain's CDR3 is CASSHGQGGTGELFF. CDR3 DNA, as far as it was read: TGCGCCAGCAGCCACGGACAGGGCGGGACCGGGGAG.

At least ten counts were recorded for this clone. The CDR3 is cut off 3 residues early in the read; its end comes from the germline J gene. The V and J genes are TRBV2 and TRBJ2-1, with TRBD2 matching 10 bases. The J segment lost 0 bases and the V segment lost 2 bases, leaving 10 bases of the junction unmatched. The CDR3 has 19 amino acids. Germline V gene data show CDR1 as SNHLY and CDR2 as FYNNEI. CDR3 DNA (partial): TGTGCCAGCAGTGAATCAACTAGCGGGACCCAATACTCCTACAATGAG. Translated, it gives CASSESTSGTQYSYNE. The CDR3 in full is CASSESTSGTQYSYNEQFF.

This clone was found many times. The observed sequence ends 3 residues before the CDR3 terminus, with the missing tail filled in from the germline J gene. The chain joins TRBV4-2 to TRBJ2-2; TRBD2 agrees at 8 bases. The CDR3 runs 15 residues. Germline V CDR1 and CDR2: LGHNA, YNFKEQ. Unmatched junction bases numbered 5, after V lost 5 bases and J lost 3 bases. CDR3 sequence: CASSVAGPDTGELFF. Incomplete CDR3 DNA: TGTGCCAGCAGCGTAGCGGGACCGGACACCGGGGAG.

This clone was seen a handful of times. The read ends 3 residues shy of where the CDR3 ends; the end is completed using the germline J gene. The chain employs TRBV7-2 and TRBJ2-1; tentatively, D is TRBD2 (7 bases). Germline V lookup: CDR1 SGHTA, CDR2 FQGNSA. V was trimmed by 1 base and J by 3 bases, leaving 10 bases between them. This CDR3 is 15 amino acids long. Partial CDR3 DNA: TGTGCCAGCAGCTTAGGGGGGGGCAACTACAATGAG. This translates into CASSLGGGNYNE. The entire CDR3 reads CASSLGGGNYNEQFF.

The sequenced part of the CDR3 DNA is TGTGCCAGTATGCCCGCAGGGGCCTACGAC. Encoded protein: CASMPAGAYD. The complete CDR3 reads CASMPAGAYDYTF. The chain recombines TRBV19 with TRBJ1-2; D may be TRBD1 (6 bases). The read gets to within 3 residues of the CDR3 end, and the germline J gene fills in the rest. There are 13 residues in the CDR3. Looked up from germline, CDR1 is LNHDA and CDR2 is SQIVND (reference sequence).

Many counts were recorded for this clone. The read terminates 3 residues before the CDR3 end, so the remaining end is supplied by the germline J gene. This sequence joins TRBV7-9 and TRBJ1-4, with TRBD1 matching 7 bases. Trimming removed 5 bases from V and 1 base from J; junction bases left unmatched: 4. CDR1 and CDR2 (germline): SEHNR, FQNEAQ (reference sequence). This CDR3 region has 15 residues. CDR3 sequence: CASSPHRGTNEKLFF. The CDR3 bases that were read are TGTGCCAGCAGCCCCCACAGGGGAACTAATGAAAAA.

This clone has a count of ten or more. The observed sequence ends 3 residues before the CDR3 terminus, with the missing tail filled in from the germline J gene. The chain joins TRBV20-1 to TRBJ2-7; 10 bases match TRBD2. Germline CDR1 reads DFQATT; CDR2 reads SNEGSKA (reference sequence). V shed 6 bases and J 1 base; nucleotides not matched to a gene: 12. This CDR3 region has 16 residues. The CDR3 DNA, read in part, is TGCAGTGCCAGCCCTCTAGCGGGAGTTGGATCCTACGAG. Translation: CSASPLAGVGSYE. The CDR3 in its entirety is CSASPLAGVGSYEQYF.

This clone came up many times. Read coverage stops 3 residues before the CDR3 terminus; the germline J gene supplies the remainder. The gene calls are TRBV19 and TRBJ2-7; 10 bases agree with TRBD1. With V trimmed by 7 bases and J by 4 bases, 4 bases remained unmatched. Germline V gives CDR1 LNHDA, CDR2 SQIVND (reference sequence). This CDR3 has 13 amino acids. CDR3 DNA (partial): TGTGCCAGTATTGGGACAGGGGTGTACGAG. Translation gives CASIGTGVYE. In full, the CDR3 reads CASIGTGVYEQYF.

This clone was recorded many times. The CDR3 goes on 3 residues after the read ends, and that part is filled in from the germline J gene. The rearrangement uses TRBV5-6 and TRBJ2-7; 8 nucleotides match TRBD1. V was clipped by 5 bases and J by 3 bases; unmatched bases: 4. This CDR3 has 13 residues. CDR1 SGHDT and CDR2 YYEEEE come from the germline V gene. CDR3 bases read: TGTGCCAGCAGGCAGGGGGCTATCTACGAG. Translation: CASRQGAIYE. The CDR3 in its entirety is CASRQGAIYEQYF.

The sample holds many counts of this clone. The chain's CDR3 is CASSSGQGSRETQYF. CDR3 DNA (partial): TGCGCCAGCAGCTCCGGACAGGGGTCTAGGGAGACC. The chain has TRBV5-1 and TRBJ2-5; TRBD1 matches 9 bases. The CDR3 end lies 3 residues beyond the end of the read and is filled in from the germline J gene. Looked up from germline, CDR1 is SGHRS and CDR2 is YFSETQ. The CDR3 runs 15 residues. V was clipped by 3 bases and J by 5 bases; unmatched bases: 8.

This clone was recorded many times. The read is 3 residues too short to cover the CDR3 end, so that end is filled in from the germline J gene. V gene TRBV15 combines with J gene TRBJ2-3; D is ambiguous. The V gene's germline CDR1 is LNHNV and CDR2 YYDKDF (reference sequence). V was clipped by 7 bases and J by 2 bases, with 10 bases between them. The CDR3 length is 13 residues. CDR3 sequence: CATTATDTDTQYF. CDR3 DNA, as far as it was read: TGTGCCACCACCGCGACTGACACAGATACG. The variable domain in full, with the rest retrieved from reference TRBV15 and TRBJ2-3, is DAMVIQNPRYQVTQFGKPVTLSCSQTLNHNVMYWYQQKSSQAPKLLFHYYDKDFNNEADTPDNFQSRRPNTSFCFLDIRSPGLGDTAMYLCATTATDTDTQYFGPGTRLTVL.